This is a list of T cell receptor beta chains from one sample in a study of T cell changes during pregnancy in multiple sclerosis. Assay used: immunoSEQ multiplex PCR; TCRdb lists only in-frame clones, some missing. The sample gives roughly 87,000 clones, about 91% of which show up once; 3% to 4.5% is in the top ten. The sequencing used PBMCs, collected in the first trimester of pregnancy. All receptors derive from a female donor in good health, serving as a control in a pregnancy study. Some clones in this sample may be carry-over from other donors' samples. The CDR3 runs from the conserved cysteine through the conserved F or W. The order of the fields is clone size, J gene, D gene, V gene, CDR3 DNA, CDR3 protein. A D gene is named only where the DNA matches it firmly. Expanded clones are given a class, and other clones once, few, many or no size at all.

abundance: -; j_gene: TRBJ2-1; d_gene: TRBD2; v_gene: TRBV4-3; CDR3nt: TGCGCCAGCAGCCAATATCCTAGCGGGAGCAGGAATGAGCAGTTCTTC; CDR3aa: CASSQYPSGSRNEQFF
abundance: -; j_gene: TRBJ1-5; d_gene: -; v_gene: TRBV19; CDR3nt: TGTGCCAGTAGTAAAAACACAGGGATTCAGCCCCAGCATTTT; CDR3aa: CASSKNTGIQPQHF
abundance: once; j_gene: TRBJ2-5; d_gene: TRBD2; v_gene: TRBV7-2; CDR3nt: TGTGCCAGCAGCTTCGGACTAGCGGGAGGCAGTGAGACCCAGTACTTC; CDR3aa: CASSFGLAGGSETQYF
abundance: -; j_gene: TRBJ1-3; d_gene: -; v_gene: TRBV7-2; CDR3nt: TGTGCCAGCAGCTTAAGGGGTGTCGGAGGAAACACCATATATTTT; CDR3aa: CASSLRGVGGNTIYF
abundance: -; j_gene: TRBJ2-5; d_gene: -; v_gene: TRBV7-8; CDR3nt: TGTGCCAGCAGAACGGGGGTCCAAGAGACCCAGTACTTC; CDR3aa: CASRTGVQETQYF
abundance: -; j_gene: TRBJ2-2; d_gene: TRBD2; v_gene: TRBV27; CDR3nt: TGTGCCAGCAGCCCTAGCGGGAGGGCCGTTTATCACGGGGAGCTGTTTTTT; CDR3aa: CASSPSGRAVYHGELFF
abundance: -; j_gene: TRBJ2-3; d_gene: TRBD1; v_gene: TRBV11-1; CDR3nt: TGTGCCAGCAGCTTACTCGGGACAGGGACTACAGATACGCAGTATTTT; CDR3aa: CASSLLGTGTTDTQYF
abundance: -; j_gene: TRBJ1-1; d_gene: -; v_gene: TRBV29-1; CDR3nt: TGCAGCGTTCAGGGTATGAACACTGAAGCTTTCTTT; CDR3aa: CSVQGMNTEAFF
abundance: -; j_gene: TRBJ2-1; d_gene: -; v_gene: TRBV2; CDR3nt: TGTGCCAGCAGTGGTGAGGCCGGTGAGCAGTTCTTC; CDR3aa: CASSGEAGEQFF
abundance: -; j_gene: TRBJ2-2; d_gene: -; v_gene: TRBV6-1; CDR3nt: TGTGCCAGCAGTGGAGATGGGGAGATCGGGGAGCTGTTTTTT; CDR3aa: CASSGDGEIGELFF
abundance: -; j_gene: TRBJ2-1; d_gene: -; v_gene: TRBV6-4; CDR3nt: TGTGCCAGCAGTGACTCGTCCGACAGTGGCAATGAGCAGTTCTTC; CDR3aa: CASSDSSDSGNEQFF
abundance: many; j_gene: TRBJ1-1; d_gene: -; v_gene: TRBV29-1; CDR3nt: TGCAGCGTCCCCACCGAGGGAATTGGCGGTGAAGCTTTCTTT; CDR3aa: CSVPTEGIGGEAFF
abundance: -; j_gene: TRBJ2-1; d_gene: TRBD1; v_gene: TRBV23-1; CDR3nt: TGCGCCAGCAGTCAATCGCTAGGGGGCGACAATGAGCAGTTCTTC; CDR3aa: CASSQSLGGDNEQFF
abundance: many; j_gene: TRBJ2-1; d_gene: -; v_gene: TRBV4-2; CDR3nt: TGTGCCAGCAGCCAAACGGACAATGAGCAGTTCTTC; CDR3aa: CASSQTDNEQFF
abundance: -; j_gene: TRBJ2-2; d_gene: -; v_gene: TRBV7-2; CDR3nt: TGTGCCAGCAGCTTGAGGGGGGGGAACACCGGGGAGCTGTTTTTT; CDR3aa: CASSLRGGNTGELFF
abundance: -; j_gene: TRBJ2-7; d_gene: TRBD2; v_gene: TRBV6-6; CDR3nt: TGTGCCAGCAGTTACGGGACTAGCGGGGGCTACGAGCAGTACTTC; CDR3aa: CASSYGTSGGYEQYF
abundance: -; j_gene: TRBJ1-1; d_gene: -; v_gene: TRBV19; CDR3nt: TGTGCCAGTAGTCTACAGGGACGGGTCTCTGAAGCTTTCTTT; CDR3aa: CASSLQGRVSEAFF
abundance: -; j_gene: TRBJ1-3; d_gene: TRBD1; v_gene: TRBV5-1; CDR3nt: TGCGCCAGCAGCGCGACAGGGCTAGGAAACACCATATATTTT; CDR3aa: CASSATGLGNTIYF
abundance: -; j_gene: TRBJ1-4; d_gene: -; v_gene: TRBV5-1; CDR3nt: TGCGCCAGCGGTCAAGGGGTTGGGTTTTCAAAACTGTTTTTT; CDR3aa: CASGQGVGFSKLFF
abundance: -; j_gene: TRBJ2-3; d_gene: TRBD2; v_gene: TRBV14; CDR3nt: TGTGCCAGCAGCCCCCCCCGAGGGGGACTAGCGGGGTACGGGGGAAGCACAGATACGCAGTATTTT; CDR3aa: CASSPPRGGLAGYGGSTDTQYF
abundance: -; j_gene: TRBJ2-2; d_gene: -; v_gene: TRBV28; CDR3nt: TGTGCCAGCAGCCCCGGGGTGACTAACACCGGGGAGCTGTTTTTT; CDR3aa: CASSPGVTNTGELFF
abundance: -; j_gene: TRBJ1-4; d_gene: -; v_gene: TRBV5-6; CDR3nt: TGTGCCAGCAGCTTACAGGGATTCGGAAAACTGTTTTTT; CDR3aa: CASSLQGFGKLFF
abundance: -; j_gene: TRBJ1-1; d_gene: -; v_gene: TRBV9; CDR3nt: TGTGCCAGCAGCCCGTACATCCAGGGTCACACTGAAGCTTTCTTT; CDR3aa: CASSPYIQGHTEAFF
abundance: -; j_gene: TRBJ1-6; d_gene: TRBD1; v_gene: TRBV4-1; CDR3nt: TGCGCCAGCAGCACCCGGACAGGTGGGAATAATTCACCCCTCCACTTT; CDR3aa: CASSTRTGGNNSPLHF
abundance: -; j_gene: TRBJ2-7; d_gene: TRBD2; v_gene: TRBV4-1; CDR3nt: TGCGCCAGCAGCCAAGTACGGGAGGGCCGGTACGAGCAGTACTTC; CDR3aa: CASSQVREGRYEQYF
abundance: -; j_gene: TRBJ2-5; d_gene: TRBD2; v_gene: TRBV4-2; CDR3nt: TGTGCCAGCAGCAAAACTAGCGGGAATCAAGAGACCCAGTACTTC; CDR3aa: CASSKTSGNQETQYF
abundance: -; j_gene: TRBJ2-7; d_gene: -; v_gene: TRBV19; CDR3nt: TGTGCCAGTAGTAGCCGCGGGAAAACCTACGAGCAGTACTTC; CDR3aa: CASSSRGKTYEQYF
abundance: -; j_gene: TRBJ2-5; d_gene: -; v_gene: TRBV7-9; CDR3nt: TGTGCCAGCAGCCTCGTCCCCGGTCGGGAGACCCAGTACTTC; CDR3aa: CASSLVPGRETQYF
abundance: once; j_gene: TRBJ2-2; d_gene: -; v_gene: TRBV4-1; CDR3nt: TGCGCCAGCAGCCAAGATCGGGGAACCGGGGAGCTGTTTTTT; CDR3aa: CASSQDRGTGELFF
abundance: -; j_gene: TRBJ2-1; d_gene: TRBD2; v_gene: TRBV9; CDR3nt: TGTGCCAGCAGCGGGGGACTAGCGGGATATGAGCAGTTCTTC; CDR3aa: CASSGGLAGYEQFF
abundance: -; j_gene: TRBJ1-3; d_gene: TRBD1; v_gene: TRBV5-1; CDR3nt: TGCGCCAGCAGCCCCGGACAGGGGCCTCCCTCTCCTGGAAACACCATATATTTT; CDR3aa: CASSPGQGPPSPGNTIYF
abundance: -; j_gene: TRBJ2-3; d_gene: -; v_gene: TRBV11-2; CDR3nt: TGTGCCAGCAGCTCCCCCGGCACAGATACGCAGTATTTT; CDR3aa: CASSSPGTDTQYF
abundance: -; j_gene: TRBJ1-5; d_gene: -; v_gene: TRBV10-3; CDR3nt: TGTGCCATCAGTGAACAGGGACGGGGTCAGCCCCAGCATTTT; CDR3aa: CAISEQGRGQPQHF
abundance: -; j_gene: TRBJ2-2; d_gene: -; v_gene: TRBV7-9; CDR3nt: TGTGCCAGCAGCTCCAGGGGTAACACCGGGGAGCTGTTTTTT; CDR3aa: CASSSRGNTGELFF
abundance: -; j_gene: TRBJ1-1; d_gene: -; v_gene: TRBV7-9; CDR3nt: TGTGCCAGCAGGTCCAAGGGCGGAGGGAACACTGAAGCTTTCTTT; CDR3aa: CASRSKGGGNTEAFF
abundance: -; j_gene: TRBJ1-4; d_gene: -; v_gene: TRBV4-1; CDR3nt: TGCGCCAGCAGCCAGTTGGGGGGGGGTGAAAAACTGTTTTTT; CDR3aa: CASSQLGGGEKLFF
abundance: -; j_gene: TRBJ2-7; d_gene: TRBD2; v_gene: TRBV10-3; CDR3nt: TGTGCCCACTCTAGCGGCTACGAGCAGTACTTC; CDR3aa: CAHSSGYEQYF
abundance: -; j_gene: TRBJ2-1; d_gene: TRBD2; v_gene: TRBV14; CDR3nt: TGTGCCAGCAGCCGACTAGCGGGGGGTATAGAGCAGTTCTTC; CDR3aa: CASSRLAGGIEQFF
abundance: -; j_gene: TRBJ1-2; d_gene: -; v_gene: TRBV7-2; CDR3nt: TGTGCCAGCAGCTTACGGCGGCGGGGCTACACCTTC; CDR3aa: CASSLRRRGYTF
abundance: -; j_gene: TRBJ2-3; d_gene: TRBD1; v_gene: TRBV28; CDR3nt: TGTGCCAGCAGCCCCGGGACAGGCACAGATACGCAGTATTTT; CDR3aa: CASSPGTGTDTQYF
abundance: -; j_gene: TRBJ1-5; d_gene: TRBD1; v_gene: TRBV5-8; CDR3nt: TGTGCCAGCAGCTTAGGAGGACAGGGATATGGTCAGCCCCAGCATTTT; CDR3aa: CASSLGGQGYGQPQHF
abundance: once; j_gene: TRBJ1-2; d_gene: -; v_gene: TRBV4-2; CDR3nt: TGTGCCAGCAGCCAAGATTGGTTTTTAGGGGTGGGTGGCTACACCTTC; CDR3aa: CASSQDWFLGVGGYTF